These 7 T cell receptor beta chains share one sample of origin, sequenced in a study of T-cell memory formation after mild COVID-19. Via MiXCR, TCRdb re-called the 5' RACE reads, giving one row per CDR3 protein. The sample shows roughly 600,000 distinct CDR3 sequences, approximately 19% of them seen only once. The sample was PBMCs or a T cell subset sorted from them (not recorded which). These receptors all stem from an adult woman who had mild COVID-19 (a few samples of this study predate the infection). Cell type and time point are not known.

In its sample, this clonotype was seen a few times. The CDR3 region is CASSLGYRFEQYF. Written as DNA, the CDR3 is TGTGCCAGCAGTTTAGGTTACCGATTTGAGCAGTACTTC. The chain links TRBV12-3 or TRBV12-4 to TRBJ2-7; D uncertain. The V end lost 1 base, the J end lost 7 bases, and 11 bases lay between the germline ends. This CDR3 region has 13 residues.

This clonotype has only a few counts. The rearrangement uses TRBV18 and TRBJ1-2, with 7 bases lining up with TRBD1. From germline, CDR1 is KGHSH and CDR2 LQKENI. V was clipped by 2 bases and J by 7 bases; unmatched bases: 1. The CDR3 length is 12 residues. The CDR3 is CASSPTGVGYTF. The DNA of the CDR3 is TGTGCCAGCTCACCAACAGGGGTTGGCTACACCTTC.

The CDR3 DNA reads as TGTGCCAGTAGTGACACGGGGGGGCTTTATCAGCCCCAGCATTTT. It encodes CASSDTGGLYQPQHF. This chain links TRBV19 with TRBJ1-5; D may be TRBD1 (6 bases). Germline values: CDR1 LNHDA, CDR2 SQIVND (reference sequence). V was trimmed by 5 bases and J by 5 bases, leaving 16 bases between them. This CDR3 has 15 amino acids.

The CDR3 region has the DNA TGTGCCAGCAGCCTAACGGGACTAGCGGTGAGGGGCGAGCAGTACTTC. As protein: CASSLTGLAVRGEQYF. The chain carries TRBV7-8 and TRBJ2-7, with 11 bases aligning to TRBD2. Per germline, CDR1 SGHVS and CDR2 FQNEAQ. There are 16 residues in the CDR3. V lost 5 bases and J lost 6; bases outside the gene matches: 12.

This clonotype was detected a few times. The V and J genes are TRBV28 and TRBJ1-6; D gene ambiguous. The CDR3 consists of 15 residues. From germline, CDR1 is MDHEN and CDR2 SYDVKM. V was cut by 3 bases and J by 6 bases, with 12 bases left in between. CDR3 residues: CASSFNTNRNSPLHF. The CDR3 region has the DNA TGTGCCAGCAGTTTCAACACAAACCGTAATTCACCCCTCCACTTT. The full variable domain, completed using reference TRBV28 and TRBJ1-6, is DVKVTQSSRYLVKRTGEKVFLECVQDMDHENMFWYRQDPGLGLRLIYFSYDVKMKEKGDIPEGYSVSREKKERFSLILESASTNQTSMYLCASSFNTNRNSPLHFGNGTRLTVT.

This chain uses TRBV5-6 with TRBJ2-3; 9 bases are a match to TRBD2. The CDR3 covers 16 residues. The J segment lost 6 bases and the V segment lost 2 bases, leaving 10 bases of the junction unmatched. The V gene's germline CDR1 is SGHDT and CDR2 YYEEEE. The CDR3 loop is CASSLTIAGASDTQYF. For the CDR3, the DNA is TGTGCCAGCAGCTTAACCATAGCGGGGGCGTCGGATACGCAGTATTTT.

The J gene is TRBJ1-2, the V gene TRBV6-5; no definite D call. Germline-derived CDR1 and CDR2 are MNHEY and SVGAGI. The CDR3 runs to 13 residues. The V end was cut by 10 bases, the J end by 4 bases, with 16 bases between. In DNA, the CDR3 is TGTGCCATCACCCGAGGAGGTGGCTATGGCTACACCTTC. This translates into CAITRGGGYGYTF.